This T cell receptor (beta chain) came from a study of blood T cell repertoires in COVID-19. In the study overall: T cells, B-cell-depleted T cells, or PBMCs provided the cDNA or gDNA that served as material.

Germline CDR1 and CDR2: MDHEN and SYDVKM. With 2 bases removed from V and 5 bases from J, the gap between germline ends came to 18 bases. The CDR3 extends over 16 amino acids. Using immunoSEQ multiplex PCR, the repertoire was profiled, and TCRdb retains in-frame clones only, with some absent. The sample contains 140,000 or so clones, 85% to 90% of which appear only once. The clonotype originates from a woman in her sixties or seventies with active COVID-19. J is TRBJ2-5 and V is TRBV28; maybe TRBD2 (5 bases). Sample: peripheral blood. CDR3 sequence reads: CASSLTKQRTSETQYF. The CDR3 coding sequence is TGTGCCAGCAGTTTAACAAAGCAAAGGACTTCGGAGACCCAGTACTTC.